This T cell receptor beta chain was identified in a study of blood T cell repertoires in COVID-19. The wider study: The origin of the acute and convalescent COVID-19 samples was the United States, Italy and Spain. The analysed material was cDNA or gDNA that came from T cells, B-cell-depleted T cells, or PBMCs.

Under the authors' procedure: Using reference gene primer amplification, nucleated cell counts were estimated. Clones were read by immunoSEQ multiplex PCR, and TCRdb kept only the in-frame ones, dropping some. V and J calls and clone size are copied from that table; D and trimming were computed from the DNA. The sample carries tens of thousands of clones, 87% recorded once. CDR3 size: 15 residues. With V trimmed by 5 bases and J by 1 base, 3 bases remained unmatched. CDR1 KGHSH and CDR2 LQKENI come from the germline V gene. This TCR came from a human donor in a cohort sampled during active COVID-19. This chain joins TRBV18 and TRBJ2-3; 10 bases align to TRBD2. Sequencing was done on a sample of peripheral blood. DNA of the CDR3: TGTGCCAGCTCAATTCTAGCGGGGGGCACAGATACGCAGTATTTT. Protein: CASSILAGGTDTQYF.